Listed below are T cell receptor beta chains from one sample, sequenced in a study of cytomegalovirus exposure and HLA in healthy donors. This table comes from immunoSEQ multiplex PCR, and its TCRdb copy is limited to in-frame clones, with some not included. The top ten hold 1.3% of the sample, which has roughly 150,000 clones, approximately 84% seen once. Input material: PBMCs. All receptors come from a man aged 45 to 65 in good health and CMV-seropositive. Each CDR3 is given with its conserved first and last residue. D genes are given only for firm matches.

V	D	J	CDR3
TRBV6-5	TRBD2	TRBJ2-7	CASSTTSGSRSEQYF
TRBV5-1	TRBD1	TRBJ2-3	CASSLIPPTQGAADTQYF
TRBV5-6	.	TRBJ1-3	CASLGSGGNTIYF
TRBV6-1	TRBD1	TRBJ2-7	CASSEVGTASYEQYF
TRBV5-1	.	TRBJ2-5	CASSQTPSRETQYF
TRBV6-5	.	TRBJ1-4	CASSPGHEKLFF
TRBV5-4	.	TRBJ2-5	CASSLVGGAQETQYF
TRBV10-3	.	TRBJ1-1	CAISADSYTEAFF
TRBV27	TRBD1	TRBJ1-2	CASSWGQGQGYTF
TRBV5-1	.	TRBJ2-2	CASSPGLAGTGELFF
TRBV2	.	TRBJ1-4	CASGLQGTGEKLFF
TRBV5-1	.	TRBJ2-3	CASSLGLLVSSTDTQYF
TRBV29-1	TRBD1	TRBJ1-2	CSAEGQGNGYTF
TRBV2	.	TRBJ1-5	CASSEVGGGNQPQHF
TRBV11-2	TRBD1	TRBJ2-2	CASSLSQGLAGELFF